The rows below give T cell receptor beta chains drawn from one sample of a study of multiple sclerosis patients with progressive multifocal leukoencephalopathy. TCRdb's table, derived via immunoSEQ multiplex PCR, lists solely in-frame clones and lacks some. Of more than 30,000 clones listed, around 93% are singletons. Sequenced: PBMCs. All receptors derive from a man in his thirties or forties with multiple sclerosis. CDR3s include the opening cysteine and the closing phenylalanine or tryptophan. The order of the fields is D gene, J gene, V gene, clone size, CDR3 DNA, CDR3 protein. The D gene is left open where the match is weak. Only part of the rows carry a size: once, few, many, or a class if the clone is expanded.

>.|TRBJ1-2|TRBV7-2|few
TGTGCCAGCAGCTTAGCTCCGGGATCCTCCGGCTACACCTTC
CASSLAPGSSGYTF
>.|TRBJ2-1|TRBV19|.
TGTGCCAGTAGTATAGGCCCCGGGGATGAGCAGTTCTTC
CASSIGPGDEQFF
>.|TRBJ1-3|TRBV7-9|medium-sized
TGTGCCAGCTCCAGGGTGAGGTCTGGAAACACCATATATTTT
CASSRVRSGNTIYF
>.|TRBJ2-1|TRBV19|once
TGTGCCACCCGGGGGGCGAGCAATGAGCAGTTCTTC
CATRGASNEQFF
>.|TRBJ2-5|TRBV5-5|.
TGTGCCAGCAGCATTGGGACACACAGCCAAGAGACCCAGTACTTC
CASSIGTHSQETQYF
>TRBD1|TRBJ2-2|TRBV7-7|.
TGTGCCAGCAGCTTAGGGGCAGGGGGCACCGGGGAGCTGTTTTTT
CASSLGAGGTGELFF
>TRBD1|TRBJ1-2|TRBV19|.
TGTGCCAGTAGTCCAGTATGGCGATTCGGGACAGGGGAGGTTGGCTACACCTTC
CASSPVWRFGTGEVGYTF
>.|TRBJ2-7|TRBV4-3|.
TGCGCCAGCAGCCAAGCCGGGGCGTACGAGCAGTACTTC
CASSQAGAYEQYF
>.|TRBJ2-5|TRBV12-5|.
TGTGCTAGTGGCATTTTGGGAATAAGTGACCAAGAGACCCAGTACTTC
CASGILGISDQETQYF
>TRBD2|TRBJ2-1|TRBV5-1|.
TGCGCCAGCAGCCCTGGGGCGGGAGGGCCCTCGAATGAGCAGTTCTTC
CASSPGAGGPSNEQFF
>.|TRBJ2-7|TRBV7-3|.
TGTGCCAGCAGCCCAGGGGGACTAGAGGAGCAGTACTTC
CASSPGGLEEQYF
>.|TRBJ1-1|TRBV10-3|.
TGTGCCATCGGGAGGATTAAGAACACTGAAGCTTTCTTT
CAIGRIKNTEAFF
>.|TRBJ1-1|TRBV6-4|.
TGTGCCAGCAGTGACTCGAGAGACGCTGAAGCTTTCTTT
CASSDSRDAEAFF
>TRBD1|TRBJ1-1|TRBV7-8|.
TGTGCCAGCAGCTCCAGCTGGACAGGGATGGCTTTCTTT
CASSSSWTGMAFF
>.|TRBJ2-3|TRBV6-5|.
TGTGCCAGCAGTTACAGAGGGAACACAGATACGCAGTATTTT
CASSYRGNTDTQYF
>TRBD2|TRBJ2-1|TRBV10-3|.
TGTGCCATCAATGAGGGAGGGGCCTACAATGAGCAGTTCTTC
CAINEGGAYNEQFF
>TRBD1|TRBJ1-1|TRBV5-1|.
TGCGCCAGCAGCTCTGGACAGGGTCGGACTGAAGCTTTCTTT
CASSSGQGRTEAFF
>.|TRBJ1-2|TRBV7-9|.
TGTGCCAGCAGCTTAGTCGAGGCAGCAATCTATGGCTACACCTTC
CASSLVEAAIYGYTF
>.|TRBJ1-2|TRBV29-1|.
TGCAGCGTCCATAATGGCTACACCTTC
CSVHNGYTF
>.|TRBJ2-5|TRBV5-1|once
TGCGCCAGCAGCGGAGGTCCGGGGGAGACCCAGTACTTC
CASSGGPGETQYF
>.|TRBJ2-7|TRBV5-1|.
TGCGCCAGCAGCTTGGGACAGGGACTATCCTACGAGCAGTACTTC
CASSLGQGLSYEQYF
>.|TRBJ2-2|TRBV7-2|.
TGTGCCAGCAGCCCGTGGGGCTTGACGAACACCGGGGAGCTGTTTTTT
CASSPWGLTNTGELFF
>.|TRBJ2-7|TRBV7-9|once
TGTGCCAGCAGCCCCGACTGGAACTACGAGCAGTACTTC
CASSPDWNYEQYF
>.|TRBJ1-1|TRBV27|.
TGTGCCAGCAGTTTCGATACGGACACTTTGAACACTGAAGCTTTCTTT
CASSFDTDTLNTEAFF
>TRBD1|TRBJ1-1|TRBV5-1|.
TGCGCCAGCAGCCCACAGGGGGGAACTGAAGCTTTCTTT
CASSPQGGTEAFF
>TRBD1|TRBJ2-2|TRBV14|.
TGTGCCAGCAGCCCACGGACAGGGGGCGCCGCCGGGGAGCTGTTTTTT
CASSPRTGGAAGELFF
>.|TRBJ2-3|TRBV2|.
TGTGCCAGCAAAATCGGTACAGGCGACTCAGATACGCAGTATTTT
CASKIGTGDSDTQYF
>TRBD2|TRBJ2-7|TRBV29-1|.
TGCAGCGTTGAGGGGAGCGGGAGATCCTACGAGCAGTACTTC
CSVEGSGRSYEQYF
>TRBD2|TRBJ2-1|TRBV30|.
TGTGCCTGGAGTACTAGCGGGAGGGGCCAGTTCTTC
CAWSTSGRGQFF
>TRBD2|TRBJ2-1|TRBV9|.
TGTGCCAGCAGCGTAGAGGATGGCGGGGGGGACAATGAGCAGTTCTTC
CASSVEDGGGDNEQFF
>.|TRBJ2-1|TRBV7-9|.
TGTGCCAGCAGCTTGGACTTACGCTCCTACAATGAGCAGTTCTTC
CASSLDLRSYNEQFF
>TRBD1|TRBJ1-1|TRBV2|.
TGTGCCAGCAGCAACAGGGGGGCTGAAGCTTTCTTT
CASSNRGAEAFF
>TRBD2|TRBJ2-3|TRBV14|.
TGTGCCAGCAGCCAGACTAGCGGGAGAGGTACGCAGTATTTT
CASSQTSGRGTQYF